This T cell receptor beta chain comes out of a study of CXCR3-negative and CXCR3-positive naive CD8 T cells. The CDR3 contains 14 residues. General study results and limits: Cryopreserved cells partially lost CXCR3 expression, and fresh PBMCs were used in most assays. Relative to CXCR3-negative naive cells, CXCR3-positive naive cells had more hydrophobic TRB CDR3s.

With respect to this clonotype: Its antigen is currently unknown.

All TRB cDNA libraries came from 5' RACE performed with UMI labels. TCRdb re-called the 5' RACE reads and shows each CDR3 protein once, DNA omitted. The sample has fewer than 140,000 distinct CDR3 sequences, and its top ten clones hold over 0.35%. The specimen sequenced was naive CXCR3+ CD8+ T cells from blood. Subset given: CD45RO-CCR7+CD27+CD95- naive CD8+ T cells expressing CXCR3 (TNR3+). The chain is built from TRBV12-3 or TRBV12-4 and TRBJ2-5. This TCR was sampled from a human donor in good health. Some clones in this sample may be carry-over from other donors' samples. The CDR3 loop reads CASSLVRSKETQYF.